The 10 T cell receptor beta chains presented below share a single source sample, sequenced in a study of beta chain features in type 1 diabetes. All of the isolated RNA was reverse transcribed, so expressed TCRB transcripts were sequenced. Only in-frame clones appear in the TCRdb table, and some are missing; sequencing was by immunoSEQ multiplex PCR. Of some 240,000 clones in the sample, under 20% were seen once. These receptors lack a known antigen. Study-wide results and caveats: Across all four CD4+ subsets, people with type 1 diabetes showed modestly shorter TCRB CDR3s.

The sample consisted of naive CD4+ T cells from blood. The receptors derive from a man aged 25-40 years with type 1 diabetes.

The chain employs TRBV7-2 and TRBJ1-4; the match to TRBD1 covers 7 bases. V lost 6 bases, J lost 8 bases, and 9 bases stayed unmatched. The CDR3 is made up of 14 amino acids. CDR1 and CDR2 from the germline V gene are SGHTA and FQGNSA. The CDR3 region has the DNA TGTGCCAGCAGTTTGACAGGGAATGGCGAAAAACTGTTTTTT. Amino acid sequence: CASSLTGNGEKLFF.

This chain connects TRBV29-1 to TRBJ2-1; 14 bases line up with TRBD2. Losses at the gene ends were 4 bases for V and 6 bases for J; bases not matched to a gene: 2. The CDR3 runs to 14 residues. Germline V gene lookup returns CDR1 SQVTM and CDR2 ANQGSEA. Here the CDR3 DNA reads TGCAGCGTTGCGGGACTAGCGGGAGTCAATGAGCAGTTCTTC. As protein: CSVAGLAGVNEQFF.

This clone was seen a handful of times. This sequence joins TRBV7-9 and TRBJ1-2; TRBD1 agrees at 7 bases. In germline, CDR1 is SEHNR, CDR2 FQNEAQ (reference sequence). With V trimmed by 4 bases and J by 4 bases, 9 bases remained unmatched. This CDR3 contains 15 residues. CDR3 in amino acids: CASSSRQGESYGYTF. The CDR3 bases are TGTGCCAGCAGCTCTCGACAGGGTGAGAGCTATGGCTACACCTTC.

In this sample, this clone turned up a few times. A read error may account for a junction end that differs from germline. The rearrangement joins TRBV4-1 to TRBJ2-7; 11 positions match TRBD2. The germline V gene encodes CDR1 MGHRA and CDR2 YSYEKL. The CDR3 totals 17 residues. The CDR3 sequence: CASSQGPYSGRAYEQYF. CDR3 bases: TGCGCCAGCAGCCAAGGCCCTTATAGCGGGAGGGCCTATGAGCAGTACTTC.

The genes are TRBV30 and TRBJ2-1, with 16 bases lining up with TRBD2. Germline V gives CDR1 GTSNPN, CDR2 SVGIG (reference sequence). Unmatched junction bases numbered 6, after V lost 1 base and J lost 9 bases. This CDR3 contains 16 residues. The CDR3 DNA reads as TGTGCCTGGAGTGCCGGGACTAGCGGGAGGGCCGTTGAGCAGTTCTTC. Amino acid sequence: CAWSAGTSGRAVEQFF.

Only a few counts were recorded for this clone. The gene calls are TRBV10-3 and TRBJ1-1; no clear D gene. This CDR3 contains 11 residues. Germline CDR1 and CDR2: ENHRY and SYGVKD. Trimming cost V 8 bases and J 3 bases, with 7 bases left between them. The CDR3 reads CAIGQDTEAFF. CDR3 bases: TGTGCCATCGGCCAGGACACTGAAGCTTTCTTT.

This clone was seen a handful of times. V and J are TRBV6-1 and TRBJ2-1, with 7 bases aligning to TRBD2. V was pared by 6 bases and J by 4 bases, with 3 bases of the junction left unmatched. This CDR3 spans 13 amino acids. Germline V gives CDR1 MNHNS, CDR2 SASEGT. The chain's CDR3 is CASRTGLYNEQFF. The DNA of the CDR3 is TGTGCCAGCAGGACGGGACTATACAATGAGCAGTTCTTC.

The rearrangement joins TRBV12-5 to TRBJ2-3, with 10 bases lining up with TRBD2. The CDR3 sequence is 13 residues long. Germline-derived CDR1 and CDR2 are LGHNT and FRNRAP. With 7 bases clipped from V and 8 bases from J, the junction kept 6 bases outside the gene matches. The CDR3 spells CASAPRTSGTQYF. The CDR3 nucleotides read TGTGCTAGTGCCCCTAGGACTAGCGGTACGCAGTATTTT.

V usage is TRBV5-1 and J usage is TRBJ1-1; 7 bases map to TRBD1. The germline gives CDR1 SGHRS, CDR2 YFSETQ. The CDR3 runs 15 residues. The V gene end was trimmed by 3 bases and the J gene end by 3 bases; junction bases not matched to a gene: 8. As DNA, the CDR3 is TGCGCCAGCAGCTGGGGGACAGCCCCAGACACTGAAGCTTTCTTT. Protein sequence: CASSWGTAPDTEAFF.

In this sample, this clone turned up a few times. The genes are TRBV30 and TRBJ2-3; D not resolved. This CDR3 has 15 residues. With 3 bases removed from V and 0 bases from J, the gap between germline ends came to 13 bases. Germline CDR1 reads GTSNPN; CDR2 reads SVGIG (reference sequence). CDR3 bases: TGTGCCTGGAGGGACCTAGTGCGCAGCACAGATACGCAGTATTTT. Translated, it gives CAWRDLVRSTDTQYF.